This T cell receptor beta chain came from a study of cytomegalovirus exposure and HLA in healthy donors. Germline loops: CDR1 LNHNV, CDR2 YYDKDF (reference sequence). Unmatched junction bases numbered 1, after V lost 0 bases and J lost 3 bases. CDR3 length equals 16 residues. PCR was performed using 60 Vbeta and 13 Jbeta primers. Profiled with immunoSEQ multiplex PCR; TCRdb holds only in-frame clones, not every one. The data show more than 95,000 clones, with under 80% seen just once and 3.5% to 4.5% held by the top ten. The sequenced sample consisted of PBMCs. The origin of this receptor is a man aged 35 to 55 in good health and CMV-seropositive. The chain carries TRBV15 and TRBJ1-5, with TRBD1 matching over 11 bases. The CDR3 sequence: CATSREGQGVNQPQHF. CDR3 coding DNA: TGTGCCACCAGCAGAGAGGGACAGGGGGTCAATCAGCCCCAGCATTTT. Variable domain in full (rest from reference TRBV15 and TRBJ1-5): DAMVIQNPRYQVTQFGKPVTLSCSQTLNHNVMYWYQQKSSQAPKLLFHYYDKDFNNEADTPDNFQSRRPNTSFCFLDIRSPGLGDTAMYLCATSREGQGVNQPQHFGDGTRLSIL.